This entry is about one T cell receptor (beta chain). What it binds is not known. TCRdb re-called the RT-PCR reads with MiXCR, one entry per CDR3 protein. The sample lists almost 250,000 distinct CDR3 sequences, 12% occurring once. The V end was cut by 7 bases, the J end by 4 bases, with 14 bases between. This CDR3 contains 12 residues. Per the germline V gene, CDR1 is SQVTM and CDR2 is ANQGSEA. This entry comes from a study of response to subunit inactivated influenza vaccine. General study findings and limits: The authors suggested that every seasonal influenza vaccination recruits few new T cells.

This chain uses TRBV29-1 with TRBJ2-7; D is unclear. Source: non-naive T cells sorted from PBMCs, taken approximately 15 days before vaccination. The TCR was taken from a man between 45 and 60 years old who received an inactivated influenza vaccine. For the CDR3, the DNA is TGCAGCGACGAAGGCGTTCCGTACGAGCAGTACTTC. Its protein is CSDEGVPYEQYF.